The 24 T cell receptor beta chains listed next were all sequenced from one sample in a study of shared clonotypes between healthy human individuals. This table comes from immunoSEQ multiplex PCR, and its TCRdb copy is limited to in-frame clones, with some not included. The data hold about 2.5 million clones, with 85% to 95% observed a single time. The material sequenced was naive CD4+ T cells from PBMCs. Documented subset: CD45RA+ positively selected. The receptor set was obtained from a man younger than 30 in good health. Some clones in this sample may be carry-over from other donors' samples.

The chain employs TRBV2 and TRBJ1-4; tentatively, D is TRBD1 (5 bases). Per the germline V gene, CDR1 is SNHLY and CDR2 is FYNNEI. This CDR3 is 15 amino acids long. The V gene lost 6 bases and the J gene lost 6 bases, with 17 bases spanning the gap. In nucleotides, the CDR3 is TGTGCCAGCAGAACGGGACCTAGGGAAGATGAAAAACTGTTTTTT. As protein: CASRTGPREDEKLFF.

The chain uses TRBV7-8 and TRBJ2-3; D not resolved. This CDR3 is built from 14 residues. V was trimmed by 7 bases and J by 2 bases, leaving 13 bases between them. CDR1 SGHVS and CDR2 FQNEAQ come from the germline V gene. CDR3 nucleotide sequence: TGTGCCAGCACCCGATCCCCCCTCACAGATACGCAGTATTTT. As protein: CASTRSPLTDTQYF. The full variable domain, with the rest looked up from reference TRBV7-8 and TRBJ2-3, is GAGVSQSPRYKVAKRGQDVALRCDPISGHVSLFWYQQALGQGPEFLTYFQNEAQLDKSGLPSDRFFAERPEGSVSTLKIQRTQQEDSAVYLCASTRSPLTDTQYFGPGTRLTVL.

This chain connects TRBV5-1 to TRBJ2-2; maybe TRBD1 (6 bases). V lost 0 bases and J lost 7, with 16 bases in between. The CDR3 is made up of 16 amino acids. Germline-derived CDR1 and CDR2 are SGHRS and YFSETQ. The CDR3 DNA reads TGCGCCAGCAGCTTGGAGGGCCCAGGGGAGATCGGGGAGCTGTTTTTT. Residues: CASSLEGPGEIGELFF.

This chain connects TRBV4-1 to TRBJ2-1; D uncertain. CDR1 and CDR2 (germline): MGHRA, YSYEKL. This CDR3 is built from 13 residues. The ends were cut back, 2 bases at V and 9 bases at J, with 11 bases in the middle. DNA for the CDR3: TGCGCCAGCAGCCAACTAGGGTTAAGTGAGCAGTTCTTC. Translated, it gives CASSQLGLSEQFF.

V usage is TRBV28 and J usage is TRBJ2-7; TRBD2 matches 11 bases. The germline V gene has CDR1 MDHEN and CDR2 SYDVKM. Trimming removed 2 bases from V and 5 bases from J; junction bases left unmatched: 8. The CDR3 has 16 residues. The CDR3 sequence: CASSLRLAGGLNEQYF. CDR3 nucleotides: TGTGCCAGCAGTTTAAGGCTAGCGGGAGGTCTAAACGAGCAGTACTTC.

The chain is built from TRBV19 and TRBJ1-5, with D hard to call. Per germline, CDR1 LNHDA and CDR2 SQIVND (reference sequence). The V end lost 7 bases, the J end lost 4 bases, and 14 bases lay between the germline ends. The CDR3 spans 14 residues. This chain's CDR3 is CASTDPSRNQPQHF. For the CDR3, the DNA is TGTGCCAGTACCGACCCCTCCCGGAATCAGCCCCAGCATTTT.

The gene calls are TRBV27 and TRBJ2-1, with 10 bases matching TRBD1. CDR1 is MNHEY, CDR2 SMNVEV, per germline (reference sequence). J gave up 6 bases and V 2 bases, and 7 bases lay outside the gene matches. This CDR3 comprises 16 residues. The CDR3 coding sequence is TGTGCCAGCAGTTTAAGGGGGACAGGGGTGTCCAATGAGCAGTTCTTC. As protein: CASSLRGTGVSNEQFF.

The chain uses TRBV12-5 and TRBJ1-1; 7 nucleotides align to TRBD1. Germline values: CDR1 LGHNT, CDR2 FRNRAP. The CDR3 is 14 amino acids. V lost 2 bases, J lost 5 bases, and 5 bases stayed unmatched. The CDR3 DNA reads TGTGCTAGTGGTTTGTCAGGGGGTGGAACTGAAGCTTTCTTT. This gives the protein CASGLSGGGTEAFF.

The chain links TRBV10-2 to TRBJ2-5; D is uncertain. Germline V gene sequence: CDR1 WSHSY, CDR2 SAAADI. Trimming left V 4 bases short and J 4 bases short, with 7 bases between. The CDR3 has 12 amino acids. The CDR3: CASSATGETQYF. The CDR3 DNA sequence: TGCGCCAGCAGTGCCACGGGAGAGACCCAGTACTTC.

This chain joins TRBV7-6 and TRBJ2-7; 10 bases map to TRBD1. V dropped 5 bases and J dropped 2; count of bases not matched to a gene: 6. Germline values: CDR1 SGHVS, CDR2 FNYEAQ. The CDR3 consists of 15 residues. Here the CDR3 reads CASSRDRGRTYEQYF. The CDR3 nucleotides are TGTGCCAGCAGCCGAGACAGGGGGCGAACCTACGAGCAGTACTTC.

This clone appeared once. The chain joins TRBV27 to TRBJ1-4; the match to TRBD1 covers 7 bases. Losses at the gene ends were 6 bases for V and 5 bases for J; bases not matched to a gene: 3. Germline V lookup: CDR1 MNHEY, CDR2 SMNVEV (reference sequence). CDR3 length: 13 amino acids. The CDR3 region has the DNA TGTGCCAGCAGCACAGGGGTCAATGAAAAACTGTTTTTT. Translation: CASSTGVNEKLFF.

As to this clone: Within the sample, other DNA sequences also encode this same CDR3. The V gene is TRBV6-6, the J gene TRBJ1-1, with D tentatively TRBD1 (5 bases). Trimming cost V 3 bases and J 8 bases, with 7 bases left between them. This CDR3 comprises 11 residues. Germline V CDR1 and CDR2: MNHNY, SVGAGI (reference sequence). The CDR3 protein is CASSYRGEAFF. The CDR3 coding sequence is TGTGCCAGCAGTTATCGGGGGGAAGCTTTCTTT.

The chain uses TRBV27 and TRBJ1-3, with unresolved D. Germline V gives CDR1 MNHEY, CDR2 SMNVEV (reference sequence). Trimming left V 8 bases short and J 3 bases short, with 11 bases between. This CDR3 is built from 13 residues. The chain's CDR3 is CASQQPGGNTIYF. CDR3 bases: TGTGCCAGCCAACAACCCGGTGGAAACACCATATATTTT.

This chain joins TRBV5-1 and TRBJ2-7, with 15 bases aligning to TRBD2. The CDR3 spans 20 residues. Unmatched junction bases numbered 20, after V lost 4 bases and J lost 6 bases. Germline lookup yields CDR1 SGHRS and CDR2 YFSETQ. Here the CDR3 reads CASSALGTGRTSGRAFEQYF. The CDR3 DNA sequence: TGCGCCAGCAGCGCACTCGGGACAGGGAGGACTAGCGGGAGGGCCTTCGAGCAGTACTTC.

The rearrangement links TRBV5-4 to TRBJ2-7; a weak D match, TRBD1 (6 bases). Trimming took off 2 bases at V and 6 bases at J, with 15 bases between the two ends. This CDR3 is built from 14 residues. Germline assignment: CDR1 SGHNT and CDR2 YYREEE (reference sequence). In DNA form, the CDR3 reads TGTGCCAGCAGCTTTCGTGACAGGCCCCTCGAGCAGTACTTC. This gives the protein CASSFRDRPLEQYF.

CDR3 region: CASSDLFGDSSSYNSPLHF. DNA for the CDR3: TGTGCCAGCAGTGATCTTTTCGGGGATTCGAGCTCCTATAATTCACCCCTCCACTTT. This rearrangement joins TRBV6-1 to TRBJ1-6; D call uncertain. Germline-derived CDR1 and CDR2 are MNHNS and SASEGT. V lost 3 bases and J 0 bases, leaving 18 bases between the germline ends. The CDR3 is made up of 19 amino acids.

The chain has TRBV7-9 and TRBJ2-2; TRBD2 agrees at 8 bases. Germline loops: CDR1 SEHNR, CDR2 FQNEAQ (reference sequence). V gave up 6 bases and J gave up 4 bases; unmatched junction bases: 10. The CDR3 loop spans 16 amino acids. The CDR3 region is CASSSSTSGITGELFF. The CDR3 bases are TGTGCCAGCAGTTCTTCCACTAGCGGAATCACCGGGGAGCTGTTTTTT.

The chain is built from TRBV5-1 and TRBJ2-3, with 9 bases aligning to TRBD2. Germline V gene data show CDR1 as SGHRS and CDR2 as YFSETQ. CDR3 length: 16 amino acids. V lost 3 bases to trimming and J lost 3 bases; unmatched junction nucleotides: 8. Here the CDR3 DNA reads TGCGCCAGCAGCTCCCGAAGCAGCGGGAGGACAGATACGCAGTATTTT. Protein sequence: CASSSRSSGRTDTQYF.

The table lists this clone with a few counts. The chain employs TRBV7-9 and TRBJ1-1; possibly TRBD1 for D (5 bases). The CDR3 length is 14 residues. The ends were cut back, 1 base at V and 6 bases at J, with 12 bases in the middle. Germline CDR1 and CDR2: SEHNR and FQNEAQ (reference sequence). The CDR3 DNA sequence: TGTGCCAGCAGCTTAGGGGGAGACAGCGCTGAAGCTTTCTTT. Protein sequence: CASSLGGDSAEAFF.

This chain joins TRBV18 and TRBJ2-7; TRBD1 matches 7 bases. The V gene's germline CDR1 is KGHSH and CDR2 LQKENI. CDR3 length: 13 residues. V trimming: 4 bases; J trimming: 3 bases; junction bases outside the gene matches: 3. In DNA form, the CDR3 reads TGTGCCAGCTCACAACAGGGGAACTACGAGCAGTACTTC. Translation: CASSQQGNYEQYF.

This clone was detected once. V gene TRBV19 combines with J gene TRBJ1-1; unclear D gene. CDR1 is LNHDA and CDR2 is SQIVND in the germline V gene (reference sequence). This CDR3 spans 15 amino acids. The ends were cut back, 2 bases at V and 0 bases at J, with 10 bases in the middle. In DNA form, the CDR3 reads TGTGCCAGTAGTATAAACGCAACGATGAACACTGAAGCTTTCTTT. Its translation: CASSINATMNTEAFF.

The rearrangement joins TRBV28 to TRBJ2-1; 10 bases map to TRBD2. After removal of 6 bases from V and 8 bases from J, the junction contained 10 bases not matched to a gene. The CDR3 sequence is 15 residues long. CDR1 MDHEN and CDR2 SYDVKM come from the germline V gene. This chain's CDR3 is CASSRAGGPSHEQFF. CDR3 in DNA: TGTGCCAGCAGCCGAGCGGGAGGGCCCTCGCATGAGCAGTTCTTC. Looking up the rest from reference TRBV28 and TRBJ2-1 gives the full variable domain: DVKVTQSSRYLVKRTGEKVFLECVQDMDHENMFWYRQDPGLGLRLIYFSYDVKMKEKGDIPEGYSVSREKKERFSLILESASTNQTSMYLCASSRAGGPSHEQFFGPGTRLTVL.

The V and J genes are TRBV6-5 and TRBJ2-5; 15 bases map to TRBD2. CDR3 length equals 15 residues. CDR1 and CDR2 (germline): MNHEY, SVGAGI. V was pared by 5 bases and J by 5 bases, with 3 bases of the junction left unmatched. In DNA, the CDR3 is TGTGCCAGCAGTCCGGGACTAGCGGGAGGCGAGACCCAGTACTTC. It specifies CASSPGLAGGETQYF.

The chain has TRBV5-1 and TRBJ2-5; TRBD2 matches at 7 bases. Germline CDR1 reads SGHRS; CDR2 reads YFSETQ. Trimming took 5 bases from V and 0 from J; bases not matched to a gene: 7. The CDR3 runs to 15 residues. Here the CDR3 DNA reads TGCGCCAGCAGTATAGGGCGGGGGTACCAAGAGACCCAGTACTTC. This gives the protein CASSIGRGYQETQYF.